This T cell receptor (beta chain) was profiled in a study of breast tumors, draining lymph nodes, adjacent tissues. Breast cancer patients provided tissue from their axillary draining lymph nodes. TCRdb re-analysed the multiplex PCR reads in MiXCR, keeping a single row per CDR3 protein. The profile shows about 180,000 distinct CDR3 sequences, approximately 33% of them singletons. Overall study results and limits: Compared with lymph nodes, tumors were less diverse; compared with nontumor tissue, more. Compared with basal-like, luminal-like tumors shared significantly more repertoire with nontumor tissue. Data fit most tumor T cells coming from lymph node, expanding in tumor.

As regards this clonotype: No antigen is known for it.

The source is a female donor with breast cancer. Some clones in this sample may be carry-over from other donors' samples. Input material: axillary lymph node tissue.

CDR3 amino acids: CASIQGTAHQETQYF. CDR3 nucleotides: TGCGCCAGCATTCAGGGGACAGCCCACCAAGAGACCCAGTACTTC. This sequence joins TRBV4-1 and TRBJ2-5; 7 bases align to TRBD1. The J segment lost 0 bases and the V segment lost 7 bases, leaving 8 bases of the junction unmatched. The CDR3 has 15 amino acids. Germline-derived CDR1 and CDR2 are MGHRA and YSYEKL.